The TCR beta chain under discussion was sequenced for a study of blood T cell repertoires in COVID-19. Overall study: Acute-phase and convalescent COVID-19 samples originated in the United States, Italy and Spain.

In the original analysis: Cell counts per sample came from amplifying reference gene primers. TCRdb's table, derived via immunoSEQ multiplex PCR, lists solely in-frame clones and lacks some. The DNA gave D and trimming, while V, J and clone size come from that table. The table includes more than 110,000 clones, about four fifths detected once. Individuals drawn from under 30 US areas were roughly 18 to 89 years old. Cohort placement rested on clinical history that participants reported themselves. This CDR3 region has 15 residues. V was clipped by 6 bases and J by 2 bases; unmatched bases: 6. Germline values: CDR1 MNHEY, CDR2 SVGAGI.

The chain uses TRBV6-5 and TRBJ2-3; 9 bases align to TRBD2. What was sequenced was PBMCs or T cells enriched from blood (not recorded which). This TCR was sampled from a woman aged 18-29 years who had been exposed to COVID-19. CDR3 sequence reads: CASSSGTSPTDTQYF. The CDR3 DNA follows: TGTGCCAGCAGCTCCGGGACTAGCCCCACAGATACGCAGTATTTT.